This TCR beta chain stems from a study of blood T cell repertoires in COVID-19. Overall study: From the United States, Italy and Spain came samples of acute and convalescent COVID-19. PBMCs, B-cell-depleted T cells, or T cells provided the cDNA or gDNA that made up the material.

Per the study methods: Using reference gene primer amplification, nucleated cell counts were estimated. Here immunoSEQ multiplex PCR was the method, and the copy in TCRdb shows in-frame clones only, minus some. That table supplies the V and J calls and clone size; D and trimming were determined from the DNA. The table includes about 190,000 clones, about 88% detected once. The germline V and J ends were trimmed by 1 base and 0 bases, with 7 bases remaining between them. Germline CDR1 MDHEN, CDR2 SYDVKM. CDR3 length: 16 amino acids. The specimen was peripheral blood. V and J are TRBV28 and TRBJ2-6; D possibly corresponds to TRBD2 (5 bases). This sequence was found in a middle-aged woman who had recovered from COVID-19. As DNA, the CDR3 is TGTGCCAGCAGTTTATCGGGATTCTCTGGGGCCAACGTCCTGACTTTC. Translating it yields CASSLSGFSGANVLTF.